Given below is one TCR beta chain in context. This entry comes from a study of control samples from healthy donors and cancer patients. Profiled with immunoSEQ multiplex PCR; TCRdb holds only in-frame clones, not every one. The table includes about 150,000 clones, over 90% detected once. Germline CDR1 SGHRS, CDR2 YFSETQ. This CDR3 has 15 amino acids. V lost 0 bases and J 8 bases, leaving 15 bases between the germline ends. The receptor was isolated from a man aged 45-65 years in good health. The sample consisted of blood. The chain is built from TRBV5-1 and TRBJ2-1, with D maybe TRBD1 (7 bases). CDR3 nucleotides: TGCGCCAGCAGCTTGGGGCCCGCCAGGGGGGATGAGCAGTTCTTC. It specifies CASSLGPARGDEQFF.